The TCR beta chain under discussion was sequenced for a study of cytomegalovirus exposure and HLA in healthy donors. Germline V gives CDR1 MNHEY, CDR2 SVGAGI. With V trimmed by 6 bases and J by 6 bases, 4 bases remained unmatched. The CDR3 length is 13 residues. A multiplex PCR was run with 60 Vbeta primers and 13 Jbeta primers. Some clones are missing from TCRdb's copy, which holds only in-frame ones; the method was immunoSEQ multiplex PCR. Recorded for this sample: some 130,000 clones. Sequences were obtained from PBMCs. The source is a woman in her thirties or forties in good health and CMV-seropositive. This sequence joins TRBV6-5 and TRBJ1-2; 10 bases are a match to TRBD1. The CDR3 here is CASRRTGGNGYTF. DNA for the CDR3: TGTGCCAGCAGAAGGACAGGGGGAAATGGCTACACCTTC.